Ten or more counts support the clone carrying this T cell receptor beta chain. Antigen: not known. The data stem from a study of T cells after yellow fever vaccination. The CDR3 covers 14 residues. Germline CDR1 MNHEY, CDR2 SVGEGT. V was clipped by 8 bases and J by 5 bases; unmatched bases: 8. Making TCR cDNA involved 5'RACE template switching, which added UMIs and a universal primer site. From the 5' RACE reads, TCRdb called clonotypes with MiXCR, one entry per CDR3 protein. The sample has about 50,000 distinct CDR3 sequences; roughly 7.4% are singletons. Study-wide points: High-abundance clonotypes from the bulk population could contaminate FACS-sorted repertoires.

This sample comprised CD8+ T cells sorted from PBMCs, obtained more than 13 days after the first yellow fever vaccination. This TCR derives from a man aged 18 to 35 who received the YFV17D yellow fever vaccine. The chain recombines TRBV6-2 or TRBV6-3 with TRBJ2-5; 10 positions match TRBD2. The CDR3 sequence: CASGAGGPMETQYF. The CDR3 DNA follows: TGTGCCAGCGGAGCGGGGGGGCCTATGGAGACCCAGTACTTC.